This TCR beta chain was identified in a study of blood T cell repertoires in COVID-19. Study processing details: Amplification with reference gene primers provided the estimates of nucleated cell counts. The assay was immunoSEQ multiplex PCR, and TCRdb's table has in-frame clones only and misses some. V and J calls plus clone size are reproduced from that table; the DNA served to infer D and trimming. The repertoire holds roughly 250,000 clones, approximately 88% seen once, with 2.5% to 3.5% in the top ten. Recruitment covered about two dozen US areas and drew participants whose ages spanned about 18 to 100 years. Allocation to cohorts depended on clinical history reported by the participants. Exposed enrollees had met someone with a PCR-confirmed or clinician-diagnosed COVID-19 case at some point within the 2 weeks before study entry. The clonotype originates from a woman in her 40s who had been exposed to COVID-19. Sequenced sample: PBMCs or T cells enriched from blood (not recorded which).

The chain's CDR3 is CSASTYSGSRYNEQFF. DNA for the CDR3: TGCAGTGCTAGTACGTATAGCGGGAGCCGTTACAATGAGCAGTTCTTC. The genes are TRBV20-1 and TRBJ2-1, with 9 nucleotides matching TRBD2. Germline-derived CDR1 and CDR2 are DFQATT and SNEGSKA (reference sequence). The J segment lost 4 bases and the V segment lost 3 bases, leaving 10 bases of the junction unmatched. CDR3 size: 16 residues.